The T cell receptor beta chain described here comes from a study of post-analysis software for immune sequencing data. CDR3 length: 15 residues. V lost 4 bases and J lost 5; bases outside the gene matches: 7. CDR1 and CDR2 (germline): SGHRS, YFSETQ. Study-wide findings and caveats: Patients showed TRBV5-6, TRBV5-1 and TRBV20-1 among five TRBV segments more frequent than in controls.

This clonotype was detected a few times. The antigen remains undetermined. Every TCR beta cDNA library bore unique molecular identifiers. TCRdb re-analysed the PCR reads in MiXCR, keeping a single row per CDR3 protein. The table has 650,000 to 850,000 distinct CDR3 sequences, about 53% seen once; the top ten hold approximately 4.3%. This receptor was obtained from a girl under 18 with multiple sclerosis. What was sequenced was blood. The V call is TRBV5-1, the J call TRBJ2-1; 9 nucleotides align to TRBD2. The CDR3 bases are TGCGCCAGCAGCGACTTAGCGGGAGTTAACAATGAGCAGTTCTTC. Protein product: CASSDLAGVNNEQFF.